This entry is about one TCR beta chain. Its antigen is unidentified. The junction had 6 bases not matched to a gene; V was cut back by 4 bases and J by 6 bases. This CDR3 comprises 14 residues. Germline V lookup: CDR1 KGHDR, CDR2 SFDVKD. This specimen belongs to a study of type 1 and type 2 diabetes patients. Anyone with other autoimmune disease or infection in the prior four weeks was excluded. Roughly 10 milliliters of peripheral blood were collected from each participant. The study, taken as a whole, reports: Age and gender were not matched between study groups, possibly biasing interpretation.

Amplification started from genomic DNA. Amplification of the beta chain CDR3 used 30 forward and 13 reverse multiplex primers. TCRdb processed the multiplex PCR reads anew with MiXCR; each CDR3 protein has one entry. The repertoire holds 250,000 or so distinct CDR3 sequences, more than 45% seen once, with 12% to 15% in the top ten. The chain has TRBV24-1 and TRBJ2-5; 8 bases map to TRBD1. Sequencing was done on a sample of peripheral blood mononuclear cells (PBMCs). The origin of this receptor is a man between 18 and 29 years old with type 2 diabetes. CDR3 DNA sequence: TGTGCCACCAGTGAGTCAGGGGGCTTGAAGACCCAGTACTTC. Translation gives CATSESGGLKTQYF.